This T cell receptor beta chain was sequenced in a study of T cells in Graves' hyperthyroidism and ophthalmopathy. This clonotype came up many times. TCR beta CDR3 regions were amplified from RNA. HTBI primers drove first-round RT-PCR of the TCR CDR3. MiXCR was run by TCRdb on the multiplex PCR reads, yielding one entry per CDR3 protein. The sample records nearly 600,000 distinct CDR3 sequences, 13% to 15% being singletons. Germline values: CDR1 GTSNPN, CDR2 SVGIG (reference sequence). The CDR3 spans 13 residues. The V gene lost 1 base and the J gene lost 5 bases, with 11 bases spanning the gap. This chain connects TRBV30 to TRBJ2-5; D is undetermined. The receptor's source is a woman aged 18-29 years with Graves' ophthalmopathy. Material: blood. The CDR3 here is CAWSGGFRETQYF. CDR3 DNA sequence: TGTGCCTGGAGTGGGGGTTTCAGGGAGACCCAGTACTTC.